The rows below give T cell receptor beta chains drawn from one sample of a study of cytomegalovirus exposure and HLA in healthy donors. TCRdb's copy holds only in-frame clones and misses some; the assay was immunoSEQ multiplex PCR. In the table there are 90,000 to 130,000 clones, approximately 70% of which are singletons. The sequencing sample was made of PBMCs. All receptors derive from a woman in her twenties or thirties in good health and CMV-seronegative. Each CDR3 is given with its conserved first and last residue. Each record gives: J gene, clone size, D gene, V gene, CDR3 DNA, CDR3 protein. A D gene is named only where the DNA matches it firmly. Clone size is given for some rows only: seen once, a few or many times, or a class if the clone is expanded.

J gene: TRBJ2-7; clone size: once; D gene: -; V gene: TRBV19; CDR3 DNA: TGTGCCAGTAGTCCCCGACTGGGCGGGGACTCCTACGAGCAGTACTTC; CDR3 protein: CASSPRLGGDSYEQYF
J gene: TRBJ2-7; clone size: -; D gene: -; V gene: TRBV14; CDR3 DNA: TGTGCCAGCAGCCAAGAGAGGGCGGGACTCAATACCTACGAGCAGTACTTC; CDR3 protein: CASSQERAGLNTYEQYF
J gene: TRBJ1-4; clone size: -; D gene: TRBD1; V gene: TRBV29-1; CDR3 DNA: TGCAGCGGATCTCAGGGGGCTAATGAAAAACTGTTTTTT; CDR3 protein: CSGSQGANEKLFF
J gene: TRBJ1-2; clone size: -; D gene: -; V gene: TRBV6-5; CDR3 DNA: TGTGCCAGCAGTTCATCCCAACAGGGTTGGAATGGCTACACCTTC; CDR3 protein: CASSSSQQGWNGYTF
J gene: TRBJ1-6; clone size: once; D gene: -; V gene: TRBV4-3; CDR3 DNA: TGCGCCAGTACCCCAGGGTACGGGCCCCTCCACTTT; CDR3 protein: CASTPGYGPLHF
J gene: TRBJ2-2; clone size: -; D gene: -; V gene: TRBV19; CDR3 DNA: TGTGCCAGTAGTAGGGGCACCAACACCGGGGAGCTGTTTTTT; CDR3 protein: CASSRGTNTGELFF
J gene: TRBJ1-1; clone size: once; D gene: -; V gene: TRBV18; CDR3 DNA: TGTGCCAGCTCATCAACCTTAACAGGTCTACCTGAAGCTTTCTTT; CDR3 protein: CASSSTLTGLPEAFF
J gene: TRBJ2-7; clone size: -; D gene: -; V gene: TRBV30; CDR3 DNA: TGTGCCTGGAGTTCAGGGGTGTTGGGCGAGCAGTACTTC; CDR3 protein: CAWSSGVLGEQYF
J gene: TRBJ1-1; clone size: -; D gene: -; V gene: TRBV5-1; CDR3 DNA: TGCGCCAGCAGCTTGGGCCTTAGCAACACTGAAGCTTTCTTT; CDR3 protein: CASSLGLSNTEAFF
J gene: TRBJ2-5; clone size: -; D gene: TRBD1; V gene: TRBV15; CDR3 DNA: TGTGCCACCTCGAGGGACAGGGGGACAGAGACCCAGTACTTC; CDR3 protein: CATSRDRGTETQYF
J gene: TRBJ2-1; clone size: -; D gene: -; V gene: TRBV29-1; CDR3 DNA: TGCAGCGGCGCTTACAATGAGCAGTTCTTC; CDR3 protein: CSGAYNEQFF
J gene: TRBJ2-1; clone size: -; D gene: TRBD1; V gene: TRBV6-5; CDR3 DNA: TGTGCCAGCAGTTACTCAACCGGGACAGGGAATCATGAGCAGTTCTTC; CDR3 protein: CASSYSTGTGNHEQFF
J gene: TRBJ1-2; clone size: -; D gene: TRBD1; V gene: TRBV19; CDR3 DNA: TGTGCCAGTAGTATCCGACGGGACAGGGTGGGCGGCTACACCTTC; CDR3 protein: CASSIRRDRVGGYTF
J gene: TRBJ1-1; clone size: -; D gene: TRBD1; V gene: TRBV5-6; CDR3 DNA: TGTGCCAGCAGCGAGGACGTTACAGGGGCTGTTCGGGTAGCTTTCTTT; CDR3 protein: CASSEDVTGAVRVAFF
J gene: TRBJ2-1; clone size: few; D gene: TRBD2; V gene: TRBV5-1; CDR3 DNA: TGCGCCAGCAGCTTTGGACTAGCGGGAGGTAATGAGCAGTTCTTC; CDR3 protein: CASSFGLAGGNEQFF
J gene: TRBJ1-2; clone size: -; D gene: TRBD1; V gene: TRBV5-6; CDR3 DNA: TGTGCCAGCAGCCGCCGACAGGGGGCGGGGTATGGCTACACCTTC; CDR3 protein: CASSRRQGAGYGYTF
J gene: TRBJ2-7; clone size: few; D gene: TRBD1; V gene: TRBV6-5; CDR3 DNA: TGTGCCAGCAGTGGGACCGGGACAGCAAACTACGAGCAGTACTTC; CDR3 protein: CASSGTGTANYEQYF
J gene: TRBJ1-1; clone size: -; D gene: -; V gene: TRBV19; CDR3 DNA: TGTGCCAGTAGTCTCCACACTGAAGCTTTCTTT; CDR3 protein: CASSLHTEAFF